This is a list of T cell receptor beta chains from one sample in a study of cytomegalovirus exposure and HLA in healthy donors. The table came from immunoSEQ multiplex PCR; TCRdb's copy has only in-frame clones and leaves some out. The sample consists of about 110,000 clones, approximately 76% of them appearing once. Specimen: PBMCs. The receptors were sampled from a man aged 18 to 30 in good health and CMV-seronegative. CDR3s include the opening cysteine and the closing phenylalanine or tryptophan. Fields, in order: V gene, D gene, clone size, J gene, CDR3 protein, CDR3 DNA. The D gene is left open where the match is weak. A clone size is listed for some rows: how often the clone was seen (once, few, many), or a class if it is expanded.

TRBV5-6	TRBD2	few	TRBJ2-4	CASSLGRGGGNIQYF	TGTGCCAGCAGCTTGGGCCGCGGGGGGGGAAACATTCAGTACTTC
TRBV5-1	TRBD1	-	TRBJ2-7	CASSLGTGYEQYF	TGCGCCAGCAGCTTGGGGACAGGGTACGAGCAGTACTTC
TRBV5-1	-	-	TRBJ1-5	CASSFSVGANQPQHF	TGCGCCAGCAGCTTCTCGGTAGGGGCCAATCAGCCCCAGCATTTT
TRBV6-1	TRBD2	-	TRBJ2-2	CASSDRRGGRRGELFF	TGTGCCAGCAGTGATCGACGGGGGGGCCGACGGGGGGAGCTGTTTTTT
TRBV10-3	-	-	TRBJ2-2	CAIRARETGELFF	TGTGCCATCAGGGCTCGTGAAACCGGGGAGCTGTTTTTT
TRBV27	TRBD1	-	TRBJ1-2	CASSFQRTGMGYYGYTF	TGTGCCAGCAGTTTTCAGCGGACAGGGATGGGCTACTATGGCTACACCTTC
TRBV6-6	-	-	TRBJ2-2	CASTSRGPGELFF	TGTGCCAGTACCTCCAGGGGCCCCGGGGAGCTGTTTTTT
TRBV7-9	TRBD2	-	TRBJ2-5	CSSSSPSPSGRAQETQYF	TGTTCCAGCAGCTCGCCTTCTCCTAGCGGGCGGGCTCAAGAGACCCAGTACTTC
TRBV5-1	-	-	TRBJ2-5	CASKTDSQETQYF	TGCGCCAGCAAAACCGACAGTCAAGAGACCCAGTACTTC
TRBV6-5	-	-	TRBJ1-5	CASRPTYVGNQPQHF	TGTGCCAGCAGACCAACCTACGTTGGCAATCAGCCCCAGCATTTT
TRBV29-1	-	-	TRBJ1-2	CSVSPSGSANYGYTF	TGCAGCGTCTCGCCCTCCGGCAGCGCTAACTATGGCTACACCTTC
TRBV7-9	-	-	TRBJ2-7	CASSLGGGTSLRGQYF	TGTGCCAGCAGCTTAGGAGGTGGGACATCCCTCCGGGGGCAGTACTTC
TRBV2	-	-	TRBJ2-1	CASSVRGPYYNNEQFF	TGTGCCAGCAGTGTGCGGGGGCCCTACTACAACAATGAGCAGTTCTTC
TRBV4-3	TRBD1	-	TRBJ2-1	CASSPGTGSDEQFF	TGCGCCAGCAGCCCGGGGACAGGGAGCGATGAGCAGTTCTTC
TRBV19	TRBD1	-	TRBJ2-2	CASGPGQPTGELFF	TGTGCCAGTGGGCCGGGACAGCCCACCGGGGAGCTGTTTTTT
TRBV7-2	TRBD1	few	TRBJ1-2	CASSGRTGHYGYTF	TGTGCCAGCAGCGGCAGGACAGGCCACTATGGCTACACCTTC
TRBV4-1	TRBD1	few	TRBJ1-4	CASSPRGQGSEKLFF	TGCGCCAGCAGCCCCCGGGGACAGGGGAGTGAAAAACTGTTTTTT
TRBV6-6	-	few	TRBJ2-5	CASSYSGGLQTQYF	TGTGCCAGCAGTTACTCCGGGGGTCTGCAGACCCAGTACTTC
TRBV7-9	-	-	TRBJ1-2	CASSSLTSNYGYTF	TGTGCCAGCAGCTCCCTAACCTCTAACTATGGCTACACCTTC
TRBV28	TRBD2	few	TRBJ2-5	CASRGDGGAETQYF	TGTGCCAGCCGGGGGGACGGGGGGGCGGAGACCCAGTACTTC
TRBV2	-	-	TRBJ2-3	CASTLRRGPSTDTQYF	TGTGCCAGCACCCTCAGGCGGGGTCCTAGCACAGATACGCAGTATTTT
TRBV2	TRBD2	-	TRBJ2-1	CASSESRGGLHEQFF	TGTGCCAGCAGCGAAAGTCGGGGAGGGCTCCATGAGCAGTTCTTC
TRBV7-6	-	-	TRBJ1-5	CASSLGPRASTGQHF	TGTGCCAGCAGCTTAGGGCCCAGGGCATCAACTGGCCAGCATTTT
TRBV27	TRBD2	-	TRBJ2-7	CASSSGGKDEQYF	TGTGCCAGCAGTAGCGGGGGGAAGGACGAGCAGTACTTC
TRBV13	-	-	TRBJ2-7	CASSSGGPNVYEQYF	TGTGCCAGCAGCTCCGGGGGGCCGAATGTCTACGAGCAGTACTTC
TRBV28	-	-	TRBJ2-6	CASSLFLEGRANVLTF	TGTGCCAGCAGTTTATTTTTAGAGGGCAGGGCCAACGTCCTGACTTTC
TRBV19	TRBD1	-	TRBJ1-1	CASMGTAMNTEAFF	TGTGCCAGTATGGGGACAGCGATGAACACTGAAGCTTTCTTT
TRBV6-5	TRBD2	-	TRBJ2-1	CASSLAGGLNEQFF	TGTGCCAGCAGTCTAGCGGGGGGGCTGAATGAGCAGTTCTTC
TRBV7-9	TRBD1	-	TRBJ2-3	CASSGQGTDTQYF	TGTGCCAGCAGTGGACAGGGCACAGATACGCAGTATTTT
TRBV6-6	TRBD2	-	TRBJ2-7	CASNLGGESYEQYF	TGTGCCAGCAACCTTGGGGGGGAATCCTACGAGCAGTACTTC
TRBV18	-	-	TRBJ1-2	CASSPLAGNFGYTF	TGTGCCAGCTCACCACTCGCAGGGAATTTTGGCTACACCTTC
TRBV20-1	-	-	TRBJ1-1	CSARESRGTFF	TGCAGTGCTAGAGAATCCAGAGGAACTTTCTTT
TRBV29-1	-	-	TRBJ2-7	CSVGPTAYEQYF	TGCAGCGTGGGTCCGACAGCCTACGAGCAGTACTTC
TRBV28	TRBD1	-	TRBJ2-7	CASIGRGQGRYEQYF	TGTGCCAGCATAGGGCGGGGACAGGGACGCTACGAGCAGTACTTC
TRBV4-2	-	many	TRBJ1-1	CASSHPRTERLEAFF	TGTGCCAGCAGCCACCCCCGGACAGAGCGACTTGAAGCTTTCTTT
TRBV29-1	TRBD1	-	TRBJ1-2	CSVEGGQDYGYTF	TGCAGCGTTGAAGGTGGACAGGATTATGGCTACACCTTC
TRBV29-1	-	-	TRBJ2-7	CSVVPRVDSSYEQYF	TGCAGCGTTGTTCCCAGGGTTGATAGCTCCTACGAGCAGTACTTC
TRBV18	TRBD1	-	TRBJ2-6	CASSPFKSRGTGGANVLTF	TGTGCCAGCTCACCATTTAAGTCTCGGGGGACAGGGGGGGCCAACGTCCTGACTTTC
TRBV6-5	-	-	TRBJ1-1	CASGPEVLSGAFF	TGTGCCAGCGGGCCGGAGGTCCTCTCCGGGGCTTTCTTT
TRBV5-5	TRBD1	-	TRBJ2-7	CASRGQGIDEQYF	TGTGCCAGCAGAGGACAGGGGATCGACGAGCAGTACTTC
TRBV11-1	-	once	TRBJ2-5	CASRGVDTQETQYF	TGTGCCAGCAGGGGTGTGGACACCCAAGAGACCCAGTACTTC
TRBV6-5	TRBD1	medium-sized	TRBJ2-6	CASSYGQGAGANVLTF	TGTGCCAGCAGTTACGGACAGGGGGCTGGGGCCAACGTCCTGACTTTC
TRBV6-1	-	-	TRBJ2-7	CASRPTGKGEQYF	TGTGCCAGCAGACCTACAGGGAAGGGCGAGCAGTACTTC
TRBV5-4	TRBD1	-	TRBJ1-2	CASSLPGTVQANYGYTF	TGTGCCAGCAGCTTACCCGGGACAGTGCAAGCTAACTATGGCTACACCTTC
TRBV5-1	TRBD2	-	TRBJ2-7	CASSVGTSGSYEQYF	TGCGCCAGCAGCGTCGGGACTAGCGGTTCCTACGAGCAGTACTTC
TRBV25-1	-	once	TRBJ1-4	CASSLSGAPNEKLFF	TGTGCCAGCAGTTTATCAGGGGCCCCTAATGAAAAACTGTTTTTT
TRBV27	-	-	TRBJ1-5	CASSPASGSLFNQPQHF	TGTGCCAGCAGTCCCGCGTCCGGGTCCTTGTTCAATCAGCCCCAGCATTTT
TRBV9	-	-	TRBJ2-1	CASSVGLDYNEQFF	TGTGCCAGCAGCGTAGGGCTCGACTACAATGAGCAGTTCTTC
TRBV6-5	TRBD1	-	TRBJ1-5	CASSSGAGGIGQPQHF	TGTGCCAGCAGTTCTGGGGCAGGGGGGATCGGGCAGCCCCAGCATTTT
TRBV7-2	TRBD1	-	TRBJ2-1	CASSYPGTAYNEQFF	TGTGCCAGCAGCTATCCTGGGACAGCATACAATGAGCAGTTCTTC
TRBV5-1	TRBD1	-	TRBJ1-1	CASSGGTGGDAEAFF	TGCGCCAGCAGCGGAGGGACAGGGGGGGACGCTGAAGCTTTCTTT
TRBV10-3	TRBD2	-	TRBJ2-1	CAIRRGLAGDGGSYNEQFF	TGTGCCATCAGGAGGGGACTAGCGGGGGACGGGGGTTCCTACAATGAGCAGTTCTTC
TRBV7-2	TRBD1	-	TRBJ1-2	CASSLPGQGASRGYTF	TGTGCCAGCAGCTTACCGGGACAGGGGGCGAGTCGTGGCTACACCTTC